This note documents a single TCR beta chain sequence. Its specificity is unknown. The data were obtained in a study of T cell responses to AZD1222 COVID-19 vaccine. The CDR3 runs 16 residues. V lost 5 bases and J 3 bases, leaving 19 bases between the germline ends. CDR1 is MNHEY, CDR2 SMNVEV, per germline (reference sequence). Assay used: immunoSEQ multiplex PCR; TCRdb lists only in-frame clones, some missing. The sample has 150,000 or so clones, approximately 91% seen once; the top ten hold 6.9%. Overall study results and limits: AZD1222 recipients seropositive at baseline numbered only five to seven. In the spike-specific TCR repertoire, nearly half reportedly target unmutated variant regions.

Sequenced here: peripheral blood, sampled after recovery from COVID-19. The sequence was collected from an adult who had recovered from COVID-19. This sequence joins TRBV27 and TRBJ1-1; D not resolved. The CDR3 DNA sequence: TGTGCCAGCAGTCCCTCTGGGCCCCAGTATGACACTGAAGCTTTCTTT. Amino acids: CASSPSGPQYDTEAFF.